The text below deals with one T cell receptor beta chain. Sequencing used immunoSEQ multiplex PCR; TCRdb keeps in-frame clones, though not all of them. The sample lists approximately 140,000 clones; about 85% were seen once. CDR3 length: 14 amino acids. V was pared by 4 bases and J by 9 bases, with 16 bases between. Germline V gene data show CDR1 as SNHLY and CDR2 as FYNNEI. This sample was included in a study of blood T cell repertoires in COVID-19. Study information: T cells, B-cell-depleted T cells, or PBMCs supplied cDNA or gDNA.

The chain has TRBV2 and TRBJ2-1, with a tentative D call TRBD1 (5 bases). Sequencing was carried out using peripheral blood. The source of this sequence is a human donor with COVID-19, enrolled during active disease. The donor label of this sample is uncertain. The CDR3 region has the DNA TGTGCCAGCAGTGTCTCGGGCAGTCAGGGTGAGCAGTTCTTC. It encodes CASSVSGSQGEQFF. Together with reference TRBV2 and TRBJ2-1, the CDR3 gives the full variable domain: EPEVTQTPSHQVTQMGQEVILRCVPISNHLYFYWYRQILGQKVEFLVSFYNNEISEKSEIFDDQFSVERPDGSNFTLKIRSTKLEDSAMYFCASSVSGSQGEQFFGPGTRLTVL.